This T cell receptor (beta chain) was sequenced during a study of blood T cells in healthy people across ages. With a J-beta primer mix and a sample-barcoded 5' primer, a second PCR ran about 7 to 11 cycles. A template-switch adaptor containing 12 random nucleotides labeled each cDNA molecule. Using its own MiXCR run on the 5' RACE reads, TCRdb lists one record per CDR3 protein. The sample holds around 1,700,000 distinct CDR3 sequences, about 28% seen once. The CDR3 runs 16 residues. Trimming stripped 2 bases from V and 0 bases from J, with 13 bases between. Germline values: CDR1 SGHKS, CDR2 YYEKEE (reference sequence).

This receptor was obtained from a woman aged 30 to 39 in good health. The genes are TRBV5-5 and TRBJ2-3; D tentatively fits TRBD1 or TRBD2 (7 bases each). Source material: blood. DNA for the CDR3: TGTGCCAGCAGCTTCGCAGGGGGGGGAAGCACAGATACGCAGTATTTT. It translates to CASSFAGGGSTDTQYF.